Below, 9 T cell receptor beta chains from the same sample are listed, as sequenced in a study of molecular identifiers for immune sequencing clone quantification. Using its own MiXCR run on the PCR reads, TCRdb lists one record per CDR3 protein. Counted here are 550,000 to 750,000 distinct CDR3 sequences, nearly 20% occurring once; the ten biggest clones make up roughly 0.85%. Sequenced sample: naive CD8+ T cells from blood, with Jurkat cell RNA spiked in. Subset denoted: FACS-sorted CD8+CD4-CCR7+CD45RA+ naive T cells. These receptors came from a human donor in good health. Some libraries in this study had Jurkat cell RNA spiked in.

The CDR3 loop is CASSWAGTEYEQYF. For the CDR3, the DNA is TGCGCCAGCAGCTGGGCAGGGACAGAGTACGAGCAGTACTTC. This chain joins TRBV5-1 and TRBJ2-7; TRBD1 matches at 7 bases. Trimming removed 3 bases from V and 4 bases from J; junction bases left unmatched: 7. From germline, CDR1 is SGHRS and CDR2 YFSETQ. The CDR3 runs to 14 residues. The full variable domain, with the rest looked up from reference TRBV5-1 and TRBJ2-7, is KAGVTQTPRYLIKTRGQQVTLSCSPISGHRSVSWYQQTPGQGLQFLFEYFSETQRNKGNFPGRFSGRQFSNSRSEMNVSTLELGDSALYLCASSWAGTEYEQYFGPGTRLTVT.

Many counts were recorded for this clonotype. The CDR3 nucleotides are TGTGCCAGCAGTCTCAACCCCAGCTCTCCGGGACAGGGGGACTATGGCTACACCTTC. It yields the protein CASSLNPSSPGQGDYGYTF. This chain links TRBV6-5 with TRBJ1-2; 11 positions agree with TRBD1. This CDR3 spans 19 amino acids. Looked up from germline, CDR1 is MNHEY and CDR2 is SVGAGI. The V segment lost 5 bases and the J segment 3 bases; nucleotides outside the gene matches: 17.

This clonotype was detected ten times or more. CDR3: CASSYVVSGGTEQFF. CDR3 sequence (DNA): TGTGCCAGCAGTTACGTTGTGTCGGGTGGCACTGAGCAGTTCTTC. The chain couples TRBV6-6 to TRBJ2-1; no clear D gene. V lost 2 bases, J lost 9 bases, and 17 bases lay in between. This CDR3 comprises 15 residues. The germline CDR1 and CDR2 sequences are MNHNY and SVGAGI (reference sequence).

There are a few counts of this clonotype. The J gene is TRBJ2-7, the V gene TRBV4-3, with 7 bases lining up with TRBD2. The trim removed 0 bases at V and 0 bases at J, leaving 8 bases unmatched. The CDR3 runs to 17 residues. Per germline, CDR1 LGHNA and CDR2 YSLEER. The DNA for the CDR3 is TGCGCCAGCAGCCAAGAGGGGGGGGGTGGGGTCTCCTACGAGCAGTACTTC. Translated, it gives CASSQEGGGGVSYEQYF.

At least ten counts were recorded for this clonotype. An end of the junction differs from the germline gene, which may be a read error. This chain joins TRBV4-3 and TRBJ2-3; D is possibly TRBD1 or TRBD2 (6 bases each). The germline V gene encodes CDR1 LGHNA and CDR2 YSLEER. This CDR3 has 13 residues. The CDR3 DNA is TGTGCCAGCAGCCAAGGGGGGAGCGATACGCAGTATTTT. As protein: CASSQGGSDTQYF.

Of note for this clonotype: A much larger clone lies one base from this, so it may be a read error. This rearrangement joins TRBV7-6 to TRBJ2-3, with D possibly TRBD2 on 7 matching bases. CDR3 length equals 19 residues. CDR1 and CDR2 from the germline V gene are SGHVS and FNYEAQ. DNA of the CDR3: TGTGCCGGCAGCTTGGGCCCTCGTTTGGGGGGGCGCCGCACAGATACGCAGTATTTT. It translates to CAGSLGPRLGGRRTDTQYF.

This clonotype was observed a few times. The chain recombines TRBV13 with TRBJ1-1; 8 bases match TRBD1. CDR1 is PRHDT, CDR2 FYEKMQ, per germline (reference sequence). There are 15 residues in the CDR3. J gave up 7 bases and V 2 bases, and 9 bases lay outside the gene matches. In nucleotides, the CDR3 is TGTGCCAGCAGCTTACACGGACAGGGAGGCATTGAAGCTTTCTTT. Residues: CASSLHGQGGIEAFF.

About this clonotype: A single base separates this from a much larger clone, so it may be a read error. The CDR3 DNA follows: TGTGCCAGCAGCTCTAGGACATGGCAGGACGAGCAGTACTTC. Amino acid sequence: CASSSRTWQDEQYF. The V call is TRBV7-6, the J call TRBJ2-7, with D perhaps TRBD1 (5 bases). V lost 4 bases, J lost 5 bases, and 15 bases lay in between. This CDR3 comprises 14 residues. Germline V gene data show CDR1 as SGHVS and CDR2 as FNYEAQ.

Ten or more counts support this clonotype. The V gene is TRBV7-6, the J gene TRBJ2-3; D not resolved. Between the trimmed V and J ends, which lost 6 bases and 0 bases, there was a span of 7 bases. The V gene's germline CDR1 is SGHVS and CDR2 FNYEAQ. The CDR3 is 13 residues long. CDR3 in amino acids: CASSYTSTDTQYF. Here the CDR3 DNA reads TGTGCCAGCAGTTACACTAGCACAGATACGCAGTATTTT.